This T cell receptor beta chain was sequenced during a study of T-cell memory formation after mild COVID-19. In the study overall: The study found TCR clusters largely donor specific. Study results and limitations: CM and EM subsets held most contracting CD4+ clones; EMRA held CD8+ ones. That cross-reactive memory joined was suggested by some responding clones appearing in pre-infection memory. SARS-CoV-2 specificity was not confirmed for second-wave clones peaking on day 37.

On this clonotype: Its matching antigen is unknown.

CDR1 is SNHLY, CDR2 FYNNEI, per germline. V lost 7 bases to trimming and J lost 10 bases; unmatched junction nucleotides: 7. The length of the CDR3 is 12 residues. One entry per CDR3 protein, called by TCRdb with MiXCR from the 5' RACE reads. This table has about 320,000 distinct CDR3 sequences, 13% to 15% appearing once. The chain employs TRBV2 and TRBJ2-1, with 7 bases aligning to TRBD2. The sequenced material came from PBMCs or a T cell subset sorted from them (not recorded which). The clonotype was recovered from a man younger than 35 who had mild COVID-19 (a few samples of this study predate the infection). Cell type and time point are not known. The CDR3: CASTERGLEQFF. The CDR3 DNA follows: TGTGCCAGCACGGAGCGGGGTCTGGAGCAGTTCTTC.